This paragraph reports one T cell receptor (beta chain). The protocol was immunoSEQ multiplex PCR, while the TCRdb copy is restricted to in-frame clones and leaves out a portion. This table has about 74,000 clones, just under 95% appearing once. The sample is drawn from a study of technical replicates of blood from a few donors. This CDR3 is 15 amino acids long. Germline assignment: CDR1 SGHAT and CDR2 FQDESV (reference sequence). V was shortened by 2 bases and J by 2 bases, with 7 bases between the two germline ends. Sequences were obtained from T cells isolated from PBMCs. The chain has TRBV11-1 and TRBJ2-6; D is ambiguous. This receptor was taken from a human donor in good health. The CDR3 nucleotides read TGTGCCAGCAGCTTACATGCGGCTGGGGCCAACGTCCTGACTTTC. Translating it yields CASSLHAAGANVLTF. Using reference TRBV11-1 and TRBJ2-6 for the parts outside the CDR3, the full variable domain is EAEVAQSPRYKITEKSQAVAFWCDPISGHATLYWYRQILGQGPELLVQFQDESVVDDSQLPKDRFSAERLKGVDSTLKIQPAELGDSAMYLCASSLHAAGANVLTFGAGSRLTVL.